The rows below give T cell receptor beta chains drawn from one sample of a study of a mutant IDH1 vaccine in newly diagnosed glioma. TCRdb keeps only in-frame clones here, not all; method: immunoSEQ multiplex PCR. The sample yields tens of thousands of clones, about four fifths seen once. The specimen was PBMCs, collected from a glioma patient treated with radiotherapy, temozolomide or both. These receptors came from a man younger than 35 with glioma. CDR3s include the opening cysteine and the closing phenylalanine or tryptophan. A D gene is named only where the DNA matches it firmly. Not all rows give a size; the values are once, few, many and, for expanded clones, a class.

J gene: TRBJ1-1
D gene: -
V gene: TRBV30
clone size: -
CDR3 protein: CAWTLGPLLGEAFF
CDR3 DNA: TGTGCCTGGACCCTCGGCCCGCTCCTGGGAGAAGCTTTCTTT

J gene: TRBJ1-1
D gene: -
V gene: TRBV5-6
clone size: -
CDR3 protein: CASSYLGPNTEAFF
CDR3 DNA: TGTGCCAGCAGCTACCTCGGACCGAACACTGAAGCTTTCTTT

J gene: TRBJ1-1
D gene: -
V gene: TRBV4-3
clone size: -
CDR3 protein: CASSQDRALNTEAFF
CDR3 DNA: TGCGCCAGCAGCCAAGACAGGGCCCTGAACACTGAAGCTTTCTTT

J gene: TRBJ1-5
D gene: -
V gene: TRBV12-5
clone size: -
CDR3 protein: CASSDGESNQPQHF
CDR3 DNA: TGTGCTAGTAGTGATGGAGAAAGCAATCAGCCCCAGCATTTT

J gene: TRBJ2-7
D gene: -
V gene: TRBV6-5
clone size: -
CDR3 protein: CASKSAYEQYF
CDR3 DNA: TGTGCCAGCAAGTCTGCCTACGAGCAGTACTTC

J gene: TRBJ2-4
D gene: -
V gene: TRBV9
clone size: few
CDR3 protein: CASSVDLGETKNIQYF
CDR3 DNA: TGTGCCAGCAGCGTAGACCTCGGGGAGACCAAAAACATTCAGTACTTC

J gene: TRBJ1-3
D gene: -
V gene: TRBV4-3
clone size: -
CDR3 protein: CASSQGGVGNTIYF
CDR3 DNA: TGCGCCAGCAGCCAAGGAGGGGTGGGGAACACCATATATTTT

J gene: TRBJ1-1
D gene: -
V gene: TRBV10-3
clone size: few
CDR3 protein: CAAGNTEAFF
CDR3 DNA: TGTGCCGCAGGGAACACTGAAGCTTTCTTT

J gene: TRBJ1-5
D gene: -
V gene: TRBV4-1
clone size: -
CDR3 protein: CASSLGVVQPQHF
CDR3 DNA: TGCGCCAGCAGCCTCGGGGTGGTTCAGCCCCAGCATTTT

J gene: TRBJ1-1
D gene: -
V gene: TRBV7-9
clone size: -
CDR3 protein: CASSTDSSTEAFF
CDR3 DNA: TGTGCCAGCAGCACCGACAGTTCAACTGAAGCTTTCTTT

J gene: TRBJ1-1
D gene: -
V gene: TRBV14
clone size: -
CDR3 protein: CASSTFRGNTEAFF
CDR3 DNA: TGTGCCAGCAGCACTTTCAGGGGGAACACTGAAGCTTTCTTT

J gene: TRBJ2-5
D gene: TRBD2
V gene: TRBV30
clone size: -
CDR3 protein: CAWSWTSNGVRETQYF
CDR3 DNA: TGTGCCTGGAGTTGGACTAGCAACGGGGTAAGAGAGACCCAGTACTTC

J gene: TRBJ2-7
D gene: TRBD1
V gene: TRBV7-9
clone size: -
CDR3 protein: CASRADRGWQYF
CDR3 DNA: TGTGCCAGCAGGGCGGACAGGGGATGGCAGTACTTC

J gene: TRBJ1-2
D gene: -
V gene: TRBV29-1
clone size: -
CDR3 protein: CSVYGGGRALAYTF
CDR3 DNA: TGCAGCGTATATGGAGGGGGAAGGGCACTGGCCTACACCTTC

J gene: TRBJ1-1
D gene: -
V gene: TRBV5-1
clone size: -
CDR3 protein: CASSLGTEAFF
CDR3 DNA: TGCGCCAGCAGCTTGGGGACTGAAGCTTTCTTT

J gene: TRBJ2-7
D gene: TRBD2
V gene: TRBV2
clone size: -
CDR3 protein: CASNPPGGGGDYEQYF
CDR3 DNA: TGTGCCAGCAACCCCCCCGGCGGGGGAGGCGACTACGAGCAGTACTTC

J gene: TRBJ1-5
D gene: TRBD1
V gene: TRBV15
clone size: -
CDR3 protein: CATQGQGSNQPQHF
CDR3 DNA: TGTGCCACCCAGGGACAGGGCAGCAATCAGCCCCAGCATTTT

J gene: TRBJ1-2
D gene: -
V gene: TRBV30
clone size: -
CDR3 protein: CAWSVGFLFSF
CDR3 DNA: TGTGCCTGGAGTGTGGGTTTTTTATTTTCCTTC

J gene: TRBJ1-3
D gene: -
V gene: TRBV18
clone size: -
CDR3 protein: CASSPMSGGPELQGTIYF
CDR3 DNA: TGTGCCAGCTCACCCATGAGCGGGGGGCCAGAACTCCAGGGCACCATATATTTT

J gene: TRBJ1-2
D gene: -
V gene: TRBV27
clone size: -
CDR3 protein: CASSYMGLGTNYGYTF
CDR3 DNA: TGTGCCAGCAGTTATATGGGACTGGGGACTAACTATGGCTACACCTTC

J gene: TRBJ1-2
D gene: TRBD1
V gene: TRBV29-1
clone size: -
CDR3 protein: CSAELYRGGQGPDGYTF
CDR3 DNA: TGCAGCGCCGAACTCTACCGAGGAGGACAGGGGCCTGATGGCTACACCTTC

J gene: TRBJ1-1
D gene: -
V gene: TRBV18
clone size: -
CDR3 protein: CASSPGDWQTEAFF
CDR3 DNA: TGTGCCAGCTCACCCGGGGATTGGCAGACTGAAGCTTTCTTT

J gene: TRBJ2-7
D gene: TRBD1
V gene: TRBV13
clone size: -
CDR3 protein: CAQPGGTYEQYF
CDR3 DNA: TGTGCCCAACCAGGGGGCACCTACGAGCAGTACTTC

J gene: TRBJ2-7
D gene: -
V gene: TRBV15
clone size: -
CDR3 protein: CATSRGLYYEQYF
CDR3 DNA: TGTGCCACCAGCAGAGGACTTTACTACGAGCAGTACTTC